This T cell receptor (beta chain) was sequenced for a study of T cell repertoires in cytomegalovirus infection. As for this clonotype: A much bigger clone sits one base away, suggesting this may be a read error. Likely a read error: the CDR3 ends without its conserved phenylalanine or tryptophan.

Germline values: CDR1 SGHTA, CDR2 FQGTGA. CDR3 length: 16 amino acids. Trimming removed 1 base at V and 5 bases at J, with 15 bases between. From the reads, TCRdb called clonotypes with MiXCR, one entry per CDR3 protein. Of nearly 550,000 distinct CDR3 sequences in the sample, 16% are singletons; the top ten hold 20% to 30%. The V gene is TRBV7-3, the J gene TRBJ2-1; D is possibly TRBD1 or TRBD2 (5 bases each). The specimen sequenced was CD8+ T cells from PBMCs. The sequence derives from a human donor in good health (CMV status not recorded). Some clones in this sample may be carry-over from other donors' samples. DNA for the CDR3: TGTGCCAGCAGCTTAAGGGGGACGGTAACACACAATGAGCAGTTCTTA. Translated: CASSLRGTVTHNEQFL.